The 8 T cell receptor beta chains given below trace back to one sample, sequenced in a study of human T cells and chemical hapten exposure. TCRdb reanalysed the RACE reads using MiXCR and keeps one entry per CDR3 protein. The sample holds about 85,000 distinct CDR3 sequences, 9.5% to 13% seen once. Time point given: patch test 2, 6 weeks after DPC sensitization. Treatment given: therapeutic diphenylcyclopropenone sensitization with weekly scalp DPC. The material was whole blood, obtained in connection with sensitization to the hapten diphenylcyclopropenone (DPC). All receptors derive from a man aged 18-30 years with alopecia areata. Some clones in this sample may be carry-over from other donors' samples.

This clonotype was observed at least ten times. The chain has TRBV4-1 and TRBJ2-7; weak D call: TRBD2 (6 bases). In germline, CDR1 is MGHRA, CDR2 YSYEKL. The CDR3 is made up of 15 amino acids. V was pared by 1 base and J by 7 bases, with 17 bases between. The chain's CDR3 is CASSQVGLPAGEQYF. The DNA for the CDR3 is TGCGCCAGCAGCCAAGTAGGGCTTCCCGCGGGGGAGCAGTACTTC.

This clonotype has just a few counts. The V and J genes are TRBV29-1 and TRBJ2-3, with TRBD2 matching 7 bases. The CDR3 runs to 14 residues. The junction had 8 bases not matched to a gene; V was cut back by 4 bases and J by 4 bases. CDR1 is SQVTM and CDR2 is ANQGSEA in the germline V gene. The CDR3 reads CSVGGREMADTQYF. CDR3 coding DNA: TGCAGCGTTGGTGGGCGGGAGATGGCAGATACGCAGTATTTT.

This clonotype has more than one count but fewer than ten. The CDR3 nucleotides read TGTGCCATCGCGACAGGGGTTGATAGTTCCGGGGAGCTGTTTTTT. Amino acid sequence: CAIATGVDSSGELFF. The chain uses TRBV6-2 or TRBV6-3 and TRBJ2-2, with TRBD1 identical over 8 bases. CDR1 and CDR2 from the germline V gene are MNHEY and SVGEGT. This CDR3 comprises 15 residues. The V and J ends lost 10 bases and 6 bases, in that order; junction bases with no gene match: 13.

This clonotype was observed a few times. This chain connects TRBV2 to TRBJ1-2; no reliable D call. CDR1 SNHLY and CDR2 FYNNEI come from the germline V gene. This CDR3 comprises 13 residues. V lost 3 bases to trimming and J lost 0 bases, with 5 bases between them. The DNA of the CDR3 is TGTGCCAGCAGTGACGGAACTAACTATGGCTACACCTTC. Translated: CASSDGTNYGYTF.

This clonotype was counted only a few times. The rearrangement joins TRBV18 to TRBJ1-5; D call uncertain. This CDR3 is built from 16 residues. CDR1 and CDR2 from the germline V gene are KGHSH and LQKENI. V was clipped by 3 bases and J by 3 bases, with 15 bases between them. The CDR3 here is CASSPVREANNQPQHF. DNA for the CDR3: TGTGCCAGCTCACCGGTAAGAGAGGCCAACAATCAGCCCCAGCATTTT.

This clonotype has a count of ten or more. The rearrangement links TRBV18 to TRBJ2-7, with unresolved D. The CDR3 consists of 13 residues. V was clipped by 5 bases and J by 5 bases, with 13 bases between them. Germline assignment: CDR1 KGHSH and CDR2 LQKENI. CDR3 residues: CASSSGVQNEQYF. The CDR3 DNA is TGTGCCAGCTCAAGTGGGGTACAGAACGAGCAGTACTTC.

This clonotype was found many times. The chain has TRBV7-6 and TRBJ1-6; no firm D call. The CDR3 sequence is 14 residues long. V lost 1 base, J lost 7 bases, and 8 bases lay in between. Germline CDR1 and CDR2: SGHVS and FNYEAQ. This CDR3 reads CASSLGTANSPLHF. The CDR3 DNA reads TGTGCCAGCAGCTTAGGGACGGCGAATTCACCCCTCCACTTT.

CDR3 DNA sequence: TGCGCCAGCAGCCAATCGCCCCGACAGGGGTTGGGAGGCTCACCCCTCCACTTT. Protein product: CASSQSPRQGLGGSPLHF. The J gene is TRBJ1-6, the V gene TRBV4-1, with 8 bases lining up with TRBD1. The CDR3 loop spans 18 amino acids. Germline-derived CDR1 and CDR2 are MGHRA and YSYEKL. The J segment lost 10 bases and the V segment lost 2 bases, leaving 16 bases of the junction unmatched.